This entry features one T cell receptor beta chain sequence. Its antigen remains unidentified. Germline CDR1 and CDR2: SGHVS and FQNEAQ. The CDR3 has 15 residues. The V segment lost 0 bases and the J segment 5 bases; nucleotides outside the gene matches: 2. The data were obtained in a study of OX40 agonist ivuxolimab in advanced cancers. Study as a whole: Patients were 65% to 85% male with ages about 20 to 79, mean about 60.

General study points: Undetermined was the antigen specificity of the expanded peripheral T cells. Low levels of normalized T-cell clonal expansion also appeared in some nonresponders.

Patients were ruled out by autoimmune disease history or systemic immunosuppression. The repertoire was sequenced with immunoSEQ multiplex PCR; TCRdb's copy has only in-frame clones and lacks some. Here the sample spans around 100,000 clones, around 91% being singletons. This chain joins TRBV7-8 and TRBJ2-7; 12 nucleotides agree with TRBD2. The sequencing used CD4+ or CD8+ T cells sorted from blood, collected in a trial of the OX40 agonist ivuxolimab. The sequence derives from an adult with an advanced solid tumor such as melanoma, head and neck, liver or kidney cancer. The CDR3 coding sequence is TGTGCCAGCAGCTTAGCTCTAGCGGGAGGGAACGAGCAGTACTTC. It translates to CASSLALAGGNEQYF.